These 12 T cell receptor beta chains were sequenced from one sample in a study of shared clonotypes between healthy human individuals. The protocol was immunoSEQ multiplex PCR, while the TCRdb copy is restricted to in-frame clones and leaves out a portion. The table lists millions of clones, less than 95% of them singletons. Naive CD8 cells lacked CD45RO and underwent positive selection for CCR7, leaving out terminally differentiated effector memory CD45RA+ cells. The sequenced material came from naive CD8+ T cells sorted from blood. These receptors came from a man younger than 30 in good health.

V and J are TRBV5-6 and TRBJ2-7; tentatively, D is TRBD2 (6 bases). Germline assignment: CDR1 SGHDT and CDR2 YYEEEE. CDR3 size: 15 residues. Trimming took 2 bases from V and 3 from J, leaving 15 bases between them. In DNA, the CDR3 is TGTGCCAGCAGCTTAGGAGGGCCCCTTTACTACGAGCAGTACTTC. Amino acid sequence: CASSLGGPLYYEQYF.

V gene TRBV2 combines with J gene TRBJ2-5; unclear D gene. Germline CDR1 and CDR2: SNHLY and FYNNEI. The CDR3 loop spans 15 amino acids. Between the trimmed V and J ends, which lost 5 bases and 3 bases, there was a span of 16 bases. In DNA, the CDR3 is TGTGCCAGCAGTTCATTAAGGCAGGATAAAGAGACCCAGTACTTC. Encoded protein: CASSSLRQDKETQYF.

The genes are TRBV11-1 and TRBJ2-5; TRBD2 matches 12 bases. V shed 4 bases and J 1 base; nucleotides not matched to a gene: 7. The CDR3 has 17 amino acids. Germline lookup yields CDR1 SGHAT and CDR2 FQDESV (reference sequence). In DNA, the CDR3 is TGTGCCAGCAGCTACGGACTAGCGGGGCACCTCCAAGAGACCCAGTACTTC. Translation: CASSYGLAGHLQETQYF.

The chain combines TRBV27 with TRBJ2-2, with 8 bases aligning to TRBD1. CDR1 is MNHEY and CDR2 is SMNVEV in the germline V gene (reference sequence). V trimming: 6 bases; J trimming: 4 bases; junction bases outside the gene matches: 7. The CDR3 is made up of 15 amino acids. The CDR3 nucleotides read TGTGCCAGCAGCCCGGGACAGGAGGGCACCGGGGAGCTGTTTTTT. Translation: CASSPGQEGTGELFF.

The V gene is TRBV4-3, the J gene TRBJ2-1; 9 bases agree with TRBD2. Germline V lookup: CDR1 LGHNA, CDR2 YSLEER. V was clipped by 1 base and J by 5 bases; unmatched bases: 12. CDR3 length: 18 residues. In DNA form, the CDR3 reads TGCGCCAGCAGCCAAGTTGGGGCCCAACTAGCGGGTGACAATGAGCAGTTCTTC. Translation gives CASSQVGAQLAGDNEQFF.

This chain joins TRBV5-6 and TRBJ1-1; 7 bases match TRBD1. V trimming: 0 bases; J trimming: 5 bases; junction bases outside the gene matches: 16. The CDR3 contains 18 residues. Per germline, CDR1 SGHDT and CDR2 YYEEEE. For the CDR3, the DNA is TGTGCCAGCAGCTTGGTTTTAGTGGAGGGGGCGAGTTGGACTGAAGCTTTCTTT. Its translation is CASSLVLVEGASWTEAFF. Full variable domain (outside the CDR3, taken from reference TRBV5-6 and TRBJ1-1): DAGVTQSPTHLIKTRGQQVTLRCSPKSGHDTVSWYQQALGQGPQFIFQYYEEEERQRGNFPDRFSGHQFPNYSSELNVNALLLGDSALYLCASSLVLVEGASWTEAFFGQGTRLTVV.

The rearrangement uses TRBV9 and TRBJ1-3; weak D call: TRBD1 (6 bases). The V and J ends lost 3 bases and 3 bases respectively, with 10 bases between them. CDR3 size: 14 residues. Germline CDR1 SGDLS, CDR2 YYNGEE. DNA of the CDR3: TGTGCCAGCAGCGACAGGGCTAGTGGAAACACCATATATTTT. Translating it yields CASSDRASGNTIYF.

The chain is built from TRBV5-6 and TRBJ2-4, with D perhaps given as TRBD1 or TRBD2 (5 bases each). Germline CDR1 SGHDT, CDR2 YYEEEE. The length of the CDR3 is 14 residues. V lost 3 bases to trimming and J lost 4 bases, with 11 bases between them. CDR3 sequence (DNA): TGTGCCAGCAGCTCTGGGGACGGAAAAAACATTCAGTACTTC. It specifies CASSSGDGKNIQYF.

Here the CDR3 DNA reads TGTGCCAGCAGTAACCTAATTACCAATCAAGAGACCCAGTACTTC. Its translation is CASSNLITNQETQYF. The chain is built from TRBV6-5 and TRBJ2-5; D ambiguous. Germline V gives CDR1 MNHEY, CDR2 SVGAGI. The CDR3 runs to 15 residues. Trimming left V 5 bases short and J 2 bases short, with 15 bases between.

The V call is TRBV2, the J call TRBJ2-2; no firm D call. This CDR3 contains 14 residues. V gave up 2 bases and J gave up 1 base, with 5 bases separating them. Germline-derived CDR1 and CDR2 are SNHLY and FYNNEI. The CDR3 here is CASSEWGNTGELFF. The CDR3 DNA follows: TGTGCCAGCAGTGAATGGGGGAACACCGGGGAGCTGTTTTTT.

The chain links TRBV2 to TRBJ2-7; maybe TRBD2 (6 bases). The germline gives CDR1 SNHLY, CDR2 FYNNEI. Trimming pared 7 bases from V and 0 bases from J, leaving 16 bases between. CDR3 size: 15 residues. DNA for the CDR3: TGTGCCAGCAAACTAGATAGCGGAAACTCCTACGAGCAGTACTTC. Protein product: CASKLDSGNSYEQYF. Combining the CDR3 with reference TRBV2 and TRBJ2-7 gives the whole variable domain EPEVTQTPSHQVTQMGQEVILRCVPISNHLYFYWYRQILGQKVEFLVSFYNNEISEKSEIFDDQFSVERPDGSNFTLKIRSTKLEDSAMYFCASKLDSGNSYEQYFGPGTRLTVT.

The J gene is TRBJ1-2, the V gene TRBV4-2; 11 bases are a match to TRBD1. V was pared by 2 bases and J by 5 bases, with 7 bases of the junction left unmatched. CDR1 is LGHNA and CDR2 is YNFKEQ in the germline V gene. The CDR3 is made up of 16 amino acids. The CDR3 loop is CASSQRGTGGVYGYTF. The CDR3 DNA follows: TGTGCCAGCAGCCAACGAGGGACAGGGGGGGTATATGGCTACACCTTC.